Sequencing of this T cell receptor beta chain was carried out in a study of blood T cell repertoires in COVID-19 (dated by TCRdb to 2019 to 2021). Some background on the complete study: Samples from collaborators originated in the United States, Italy and Spain and spanned both the acute and convalescent phases of COVID-19. The material from the prospective study consisted of cDNA or gDNA derived from T cells, B-cell-depleted T cells, or PBMCs. The dataset comprised deeply sampled blood TCRbeta repertoires from subjects exposed to, actively infected with, or recovered from COVID-19. The repertoires were released in a freely available public database meant as a resource for research on the immune response to SARS-CoV-2. The samples were drawn from two sources: the first 160 participants of the ongoing ImmuneRACE study, and 1,000 to 1,500 subjects contributed by 6 global collaborators. A de-identified subject ID, COVID-19 status, age in years and sex were almost always included in the sample metadata. Where available, HLA class I and class II types were obtained from metadata supplied by the sample provider rather than from assay-based typing. Overall study results and their limits: The quantity of clinical and demographic metadata differed by source and by participant and was supplied without curation.

This clone appeared a few times. The antigen it recognizes is unknown. Base quality data are lacking; no much larger clone is found one base away. Enrolling through a virtual design, the prospective study's participants ranged in age from roughly 18 to 100 years and lived across some 22 United States geographic areas. Cohort assignment in the prospective study relied on participant-reported clinical history from a screening survey and a study questionnaire. Each participant in the prospective study had whole blood, serum and a nasopharyngeal or oropharyngeal swab collected by mobile phlebotomists. Over a roughly 2-month period, participants in the prospective study had the option of providing additional blood draws and questionnaires. Blood samples from the prospective study were shipped frozen or at room temperature prior to DNA extraction. The immunoSEQ Assay, a bias-controlled multiplex PCR, was used to amplify TCRbeta CDR3 regions from genomic DNA. The authors processed their data as follows. The number of nucleated cells in each sample was estimated by amplification of reference gene primers within the assay. To quantify the absolute abundance of each unique TCRbeta CDR3 rearrangement, sequence reads were collapsed and filtered. For each sample, productive Simpson clonality was calculated by taking the square root of Simpson's diversity index across productive rearrangements. TCRdb limited this immuneACCESS table to in-frame rearrangements with V and J called. A share of clones is missing; checked studies link under half to unresolved V genes, and the rest is unexplained. V, J and clone size were drawn from that table, and D and trimming were deduced from the DNA. This sample is represented by 250,000 to 350,000 clones; around 90% of them were singletons. The top ten hold around 4.4% of the sample.

Between the V and J ends, shortened by 1 base and 8 bases respectively, the junction contains 8 bases. There are 12 amino acids in the CDR3, from cysteine to phenylalanine inclusive. Kept here is only the CDR3 DNA, which spans 36 bases and is read in frame from base 1. What was sequenced was PBMCs or T cells enriched from blood (not recorded which). The V and J segments used are TRBV12-3 or TRBV12-4 and TRBJ1-1, with the D gene uncertain. The clonotype originates from a woman under 30 with acute COVID-19. The DNA sequence is as follows: TGTGCCAGCAGTTTAGAGCCTGAGGAAGCTTTCTTT. The encoded protein is CASSLEPEEAFF.